This TCR beta chain was recovered during a study of beta chain features in type 1 diabetes. Study outcomes and limitations: Patients with Type 1 diabetes showed moderately but significantly shorter TCRB CDR3s in all four CD4+ subsets.

The whole isolated RNA underwent reverse transcription, so sequencing captured expressed TCRB transcripts. Data came from immunoSEQ multiplex PCR; TCRdb stores just in-frame clones and leaves some out. The sample contains roughly 130,000 clones, about 15% of which appear only once. Stem cell-like memory, regulatory, central memory and naive CD4+ cells were sorted via CD45RO/CCR7/CD25/CD127/CD95/CD27. The CDR3 is made up of 14 amino acids. Germline V gives CDR1 WSHSY, CDR2 SAAADI. About this clone: Antigen specificity is unknown.

The TCR was taken from a man under 40 with type 1 diabetes. The sequencing input was central memory CD4+ T cells from blood. This chain links TRBV10-2 with TRBJ2-3; D remains unclear. This CDR3 is CATRVGDLTDTQYF. CDR3 DNA sequence: TGCGCGACCAGAGTAGGCGATTTAACAGATACGCAGTATTTT.